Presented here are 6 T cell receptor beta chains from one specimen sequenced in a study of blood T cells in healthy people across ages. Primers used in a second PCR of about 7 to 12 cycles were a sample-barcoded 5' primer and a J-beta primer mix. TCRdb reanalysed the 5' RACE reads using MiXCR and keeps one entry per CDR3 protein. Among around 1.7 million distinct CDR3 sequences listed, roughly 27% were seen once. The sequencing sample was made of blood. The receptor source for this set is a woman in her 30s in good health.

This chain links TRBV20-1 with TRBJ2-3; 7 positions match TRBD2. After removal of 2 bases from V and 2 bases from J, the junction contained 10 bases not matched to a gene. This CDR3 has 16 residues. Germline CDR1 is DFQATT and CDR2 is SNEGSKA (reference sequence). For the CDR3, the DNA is TGCAGTGCTAGAAATCCTTCTCGGGGGGACACAGATACGCAGTATTTT. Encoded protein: CSARNPSRGDTDTQYF.

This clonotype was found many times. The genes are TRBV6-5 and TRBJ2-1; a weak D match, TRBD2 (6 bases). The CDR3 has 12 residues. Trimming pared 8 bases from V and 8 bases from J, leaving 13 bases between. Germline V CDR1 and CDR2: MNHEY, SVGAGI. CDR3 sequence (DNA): TGTGCCAGCGGGGGGATCCTAGATGAGCAGTTCTTC. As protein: CASGGILDEQFF.

The CDR3 bases are TGTGCCAGTAGGGCCCAGGGAGCGGGAGGGCCTATCAATGAGCAGTTCTTC. Amino acid sequence: CASRAQGAGGPINEQFF. The rearrangement joins TRBV19 to TRBJ2-1; 10 bases map to TRBD2. After removal of 6 bases from V and 6 bases from J, the junction contained 14 bases not matched to a gene. From germline, CDR1 is LNHDA and CDR2 SQIVND (reference sequence). This CDR3 is built from 17 residues.

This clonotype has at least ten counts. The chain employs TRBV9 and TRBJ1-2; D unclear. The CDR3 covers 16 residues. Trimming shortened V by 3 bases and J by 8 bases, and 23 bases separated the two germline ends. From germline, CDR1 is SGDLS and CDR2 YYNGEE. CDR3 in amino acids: CASSASTTQVPEGYTF. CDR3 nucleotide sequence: TGTGCCAGCAGCGCCAGTACTACCCAAGTCCCGGAGGGCTACACCTTC.

CDR3 bases: TGTGCCAGTAGTATAGGCCTCAATGAGCAGTTCTTC. It codes for CASSIGLNEQFF. This chain joins TRBV19 and TRBJ2-1; D remains unclear. The germline CDR1 and CDR2 sequences are LNHDA and SQIVND (reference sequence). With 1 base removed from V and 6 bases from J, the gap between germline ends came to 4 bases. The CDR3 has 12 amino acids.

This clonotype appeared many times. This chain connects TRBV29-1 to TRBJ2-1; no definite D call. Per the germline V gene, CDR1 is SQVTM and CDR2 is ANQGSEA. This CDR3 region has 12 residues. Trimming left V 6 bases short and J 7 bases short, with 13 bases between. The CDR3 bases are TGCAGCGTGGTACGCCCTGAGAATGAGCAGTTCTTC. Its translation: CSVVRPENEQFF.